The next 2 T cell receptor beta chains were all read from a single sample in a study of OX40 agonist ivuxolimab in advanced cancers. Only in-frame clones appear in the TCRdb table, and some are missing; sequencing was by immunoSEQ multiplex PCR. Among just over 80,000 clones, around nine tenths were seen once, and the ten largest hold approximately 0.67%. The sample consisted of CD4+ or CD8+ T cells sorted from blood, taken in a trial of the OX40 agonist ivuxolimab. The receptors stem from an adult with an advanced solid tumor such as melanoma, head and neck, liver or kidney cancer.

On this clone itself: The junction shows a germline mismatch at one end, possibly a read error. The chain carries TRBV6-1 and TRBJ2-5, with 11 nucleotides matching TRBD2. There are 17 residues in the CDR3. From germline, CDR1 is MNHNS and CDR2 SASEGT. CDR3 loop: CASSEDQIGLAGETQYF. Written as DNA, the CDR3 is TGTGCCAGCAGCGAAGATCAGATCGGACTAGCGGGAGAGACCCAGTACTTC.

The genes are TRBV30 and TRBJ2-3, with TRBD2 as a possible D gene (6 bases). This CDR3 spans 16 amino acids. The germline V gene has CDR1 GTSNPN and CDR2 SVGIG (reference sequence). V was shortened by 5 bases and J by 2 bases, with 20 bases between the two germline ends. CDR3 region: CAWSLGSGVPTDTQYF. CDR3 DNA: TGTGCCTGGTCACTCGGATCGGGGGTTCCCACAGATACGCAGTATTTT.